This passage covers 26 T cell receptor beta chains from one sample sequenced in a study of patients and donors after allogeneic stem cell transplantation. TCRdb analysed the RT-PCR reads with MiXCR anew, one entry per CDR3 protein. This table holds 20,000 to 30,000 distinct CDR3 sequences, 8.1% found once. Sequencing was done on a sample of blood, either unsorted or a sorted T cell fraction (not recorded which). These receptors were collected from a human donor who was either an allogeneic HSCT recipient or a stem cell or donor lymphocyte infusion donor (not recorded which). It is not recorded whose cells these are; they may come from a transplant donor.

In regard to this clonotype: This sequence may be a read error, since a much larger clone differs from it by one base. J is TRBJ1-1 and V is TRBV7-9, with 8 bases matching TRBD1. J gave up 3 bases and V 5 bases, and 14 bases lay outside the gene matches. The CDR3 is 17 amino acids. Germline V gene lookup returns CDR1 SEHNR and CDR2 FQNEAQ (reference sequence). CDR3 sequence (DNA): TGTGCCAGCAGCAGTAGACAGGGGCCAGGGCTGGACACTGAAGCTTTCTTT. It yields the protein CASSSRQGPGLDTEAFF.

The sample holds a few counts of this clonotype. J is TRBJ1-2 and V is TRBV7-9; TRBD1 is a possible D gene (5 bases). This CDR3 comprises 13 residues. The germline CDR1 and CDR2 sequences are SEHNR and FQNEAQ (reference sequence). Trimming pared 7 bases from V and 4 bases from J, leaving 13 bases between. The CDR3 DNA sequence: TGTGCCAGCACCAACGACAGATTCTATGGCTACACCTTC. This codes for CASTNDRFYGYTF. The full variable domain, its missing parts supplied by reference TRBV7-9 and TRBJ1-2, is DTGVSQNPRHKITKRGQNVTFRCDPISEHNRLYWYRQTLGQGPEFLTYFQNEAQLEKSRLLSDRFSAERPKGSFSTLEIQRTEQGDSAMYLCASTNDRFYGYTFGSGTRLTVV.

This clonotype appeared a few times. The gene calls are TRBV6-5 and TRBJ2-2; unclear D gene. Trimming left V 8 bases short and J 4 bases short, with 5 bases between. The germline gives CDR1 MNHEY, CDR2 SVGAGI. The CDR3 spans 11 residues. Here the CDR3 DNA reads TGTGCCAGCGGGTCCACCGGGGAGCTGTTTTTT. It yields the protein CASGSTGELFF.

The V call is TRBV28, the J call TRBJ2-7; TRBD2 matches at 11 bases. V dropped 5 bases and J dropped 1; count of bases not matched to a gene: 7. Germline V gives CDR1 MDHEN, CDR2 SYDVKM. The CDR3 runs to 16 residues. Here the CDR3 reads CASSGVGLAGSYEQYF. The CDR3 DNA reads TGTGCCAGCAGTGGGGTTGGACTAGCGGGTTCCTACGAGCAGTACTTC.

The V and J genes are TRBV6-1 and TRBJ2-1; D is tentatively TRBD1 or TRBD2 (5 bases each). This CDR3 spans 16 amino acids. The V gene's germline CDR1 is MNHNS and CDR2 SASEGT. V dropped 4 bases and J dropped 0 bases, with 13 bases sitting between them. CDR3 bases: TGTGCCAGCAGTGCCCGGGACCTCCACTCCTACAATGAGCAGTTCTTC. Translating it yields CASSARDLHSYNEQFF.

The chain is built from TRBV20-1 and TRBJ1-1; 11 bases align to TRBD1. The germline CDR1 and CDR2 sequences are DFQATT and SNEGSKA (reference sequence). The CDR3 loop spans 16 amino acids. The V and J ends lost 5 bases and 0 bases, in that order; junction bases with no gene match: 8. CDR3 sequence: CSAFWTGGIMNTEAFF. In nucleotides, the CDR3 is TGCAGTGCTTTTTGGACAGGGGGCATTATGAACACTGAAGCTTTCTTT.

The chain uses TRBV7-9 and TRBJ1-1, with D uncertain. V gave up 5 bases and J gave up 2 bases, with 9 bases separating them. CDR1 and CDR2 (germline): SEHNR, FQNEAQ (reference sequence). The length of the CDR3 is 13 residues. The CDR3 loop reads CASSLQSNTEAFF. The CDR3 nucleotides read TGTGCCAGCAGCCTTCAGTCTAACACTGAAGCTTTCTTT.

This clonotype showed up many times. The chain uses TRBV5-1 and TRBJ2-5, with D tentatively TRBD1 (6 bases). The germline CDR1 and CDR2 sequences are SGHRS and YFSETQ. This CDR3 comprises 13 residues. Trimming removed 2 bases at V and 5 bases at J, with 10 bases between. The chain's CDR3 is CASSLQGLETQYF. The CDR3 DNA is TGCGCCAGCAGCTTACAGGGTTTGGAGACCCAGTACTTC.

This clonotype was seen ten or more times. V gene TRBV5-1 combines with J gene TRBJ2-7; D call uncertain. Germline CDR1 reads SGHRS; CDR2 reads YFSETQ. Trimming shortened V by 0 bases and J by 2 bases, and 9 bases separated the two germline ends. The CDR3 totals 14 residues. The CDR3 bases are TGCGCCAGCAGCTTGGGTGCGGAAACCTACGAGCAGTACTTC. This gives the protein CASSLGAETYEQYF. Using reference TRBV5-1 and TRBJ2-7 for the parts outside the CDR3, the full variable domain is KAGVTQTPRYLIKTRGQQVTLSCSPISGHRSVSWYQQTPGQGLQFLFEYFSETQRNKGNFPGRFSGRQFSNSRSEMNVSTLELGDSALYLCASSLGAETYEQYFGPGTRLTVT.

This clonotype was seen only a few times. This chain joins TRBV6-5 and TRBJ1-1, with 8 nucleotides matching TRBD1. V shed 2 bases, J shed 7 bases, and the junction held 15 bases outside the gene matches. The CDR3 extends over 17 amino acids. Germline CDR1 and CDR2: MNHEY and SVGAGI. The CDR3 sequence is CASSYLPGRQGALEAFF. The CDR3 bases are TGTGCCAGCAGTTACCTTCCGGGCCGTCAGGGGGCCCTTGAAGCTTTCTTT.

The chain links TRBV15 to TRBJ1-6, with D possibly matching TRBD1 (6 bases). The CDR3 runs 12 residues. CDR1 and CDR2 (germline): LNHNV, YYDKDF (reference sequence). The V and J ends lost 5 bases and 16 bases respectively, with 15 bases between them. CDR3 loop: CATSFQYRDLHF. CDR3 bases: TGTGCCACCAGCTTCCAATACAGGGATCTCCACTTT.

This chain links TRBV5-3 with TRBJ2-1, with a tentative D call TRBD2 (6 bases). TRBV5-3 is flagged as an ORF with uncertain function. V shed 1 base and J shed 3 bases, with 29 bases lying between them. This CDR3 has 21 residues. CDR3 sequence (DNA): TGTGCCAGAAGCTTGATAATCCTAGCGCAAGCCCCCGGCCCTCTCTACAATGAGCAGTTCTTC. Protein product: CARSLIILAQAPGPLYNEQFF.

The chain links TRBV21-1 to TRBJ2-7; the table calls TRBD1, which could not be checked here. TRBV21-1 is a pseudogene. The CDR3 loop spans 16 amino acids. The CDR3 DNA follows: TGTGCCAGCAGCGGAAGGATAGGACAGGGCATTTACGAGCAGTACTTC. Translating it yields CASSGRIGQGIYEQYF.

V usage is TRBV30 and J usage is TRBJ2-7; TRBD1 matches 9 bases. Losses at the gene ends were 4 bases for V and 5 bases for J; bases not matched to a gene: 9. Per the germline V gene, CDR1 is GTSNPN and CDR2 is SVGIG (reference sequence). The CDR3 totals 14 residues. The CDR3 region has the DNA TGTGCCTGGAATTGGGACAGGGCTTTTGACGAGCAGTACTTC. Its translation is CAWNWDRAFDEQYF. Variable domain in full (rest from reference TRBV30 and TRBJ2-7): SQTIHQWPATLVQPVGSPLSLECTVEGTSNPNLYWYRQAAGRGLQLLFYSVGIGQISSEVPQNLSASRPQDRQFILSSKKLLLSDSGFYLCAWNWDRAFDEQYFGPGTRLTVT.

The table lists this clonotype with a few counts. This rearrangement joins TRBV7-9 to TRBJ1-2; a weak D match, TRBD1 (6 bases). There are 14 residues in the CDR3. The germline CDR1 and CDR2 sequences are SEHNR and FQNEAQ (reference sequence). The V end lost 6 bases, the J end lost 5 bases, and 16 bases lay between the germline ends. CDR3 in amino acids: CASSLLGQRYGYTF. CDR3 nucleotide sequence: TGTGCCAGCAGTTTACTAGGACAGCGGTATGGCTACACCTTC.

This clonotype was picked up a small number of times. The CDR3 bases are TGTGCCAGCAGCTCCACTGGACGGTATAGCAATCAGCCCCAGCATTTT. Its translation is CASSSTGRYSNQPQHF. The V gene is TRBV7-8, the J gene TRBJ1-5; D call uncertain. Trimming left V 4 bases short and J 0 bases short, with 13 bases between. CDR3 length equals 16 residues. Germline lookup yields CDR1 SGHVS and CDR2 FQNEAQ.

This clonotype was detected many times. The CDR3 DNA follows: TGTGCCATCAAAGGGACTAGCGAGGATACGCAGTATTTT. Protein product: CAIKGTSEDTQYF. This chain links TRBV10-3 with TRBJ2-3; 10 nucleotides match TRBD2. V gave up 7 bases and J gave up 6 bases; unmatched junction bases: 4. Germline-derived CDR1 and CDR2 are ENHRY and SYGVKD. This CDR3 comprises 13 residues.

The V and J genes are TRBV7-2 and TRBJ2-1; 8 positions match TRBD2. The CDR3 is 15 residues long. V lost 4 bases to trimming and J lost 5 bases; unmatched junction nucleotides: 7. Germline loops: CDR1 SGHTA, CDR2 FQGNSA. The CDR3 bases are TGTGCCAGCAGCTCCCCGGGGGGGCTCCACAATGAGCAGTTCTTC. Protein: CASSSPGGLHNEQFF.

This clonotype has just a few counts. The CDR3 here is CASSPAGQANTEAFF. DNA of the CDR3: TGTGCCAGCTCACCAGCAGGACAGGCGAACACTGAAGCTTTCTTT. This chain joins TRBV18 and TRBJ1-1; 7 nucleotides line up with TRBD1. V dropped 2 bases and J dropped 1; count of bases not matched to a gene: 4. The length of the CDR3 is 15 residues. From germline, CDR1 is KGHSH and CDR2 LQKENI.

This clonotype was observed at least ten times. The DNA for the CDR3 is TGCGCCAGCAGCTTGGTGTTAGATACGCAGTATTTT. Translated, it gives CASSLVLDTQYF. This chain connects TRBV5-1 to TRBJ2-3; D is unresolved. Looked up from germline, CDR1 is SGHRS and CDR2 is YFSETQ. V lost 0 bases and J lost 5, with 4 bases in between. The CDR3 length is 12 residues.

This clonotype was recorded at least ten times. The chain couples TRBV2 to TRBJ1-1; TRBD1 might be the D (6 bases). This CDR3 is built from 14 residues. V lost 4 bases and J 1 base, leaving 10 bases between the germline ends. Germline loops: CDR1 SNHLY, CDR2 FYNNEI. DNA for the CDR3: TGTGCCAGCAGTGTGAGGGGGGGGAACACTGAAGCTTTCTTT. Amino acids: CASSVRGGNTEAFF.

In its sample, this clonotype was seen many times. The chain recombines TRBV15 with TRBJ2-7; D ambiguous. This CDR3 spans 16 amino acids. In germline, CDR1 is LNHNV, CDR2 YYDKDF (reference sequence). Trimming removed 1 base from V and 5 bases from J, with 18 bases in between. The DNA of the CDR3 is TGTGCCACCAGCAGAGGTACCGCAGACAATTCTAACGAGCAGTACTTC. It is translated as CATSRGTADNSNEQYF. The variable domain in full, with the rest retrieved from reference TRBV15 and TRBJ2-7, is DAMVIQNPRYQVTQFGKPVTLSCSQTLNHNVMYWYQQKSSQAPKLLFHYYDKDFNNEADTPDNFQSRRPNTSFCFLDIRSPGLGDTAMYLCATSRGTADNSNEQYFGPGTRLTVT.

This clonotype turned up a few times. V gene TRBV28 combines with J gene TRBJ2-3; 13 nucleotides line up with TRBD2. Trimming cost V 5 bases and J 1 base; bases outside gene matches: 9. CDR1 and CDR2 from the germline V gene are MDHEN and SYDVKM. The CDR3 is 18 amino acids. The CDR3 DNA sequence: TGTGCCAGCAGTCCAGGACTAGCGGGAGTGGGGGGCACAGATACGCAGTATTTT. Translation gives CASSPGLAGVGGTDTQYF.

The sample holds many counts of this clonotype. The chain carries TRBV7-6 and TRBJ1-5, with D possibly matching TRBD1 (6 bases). Germline-derived CDR1 and CDR2 are SGHVS and FNYEAQ. This CDR3 spans 16 amino acids. V was shortened by 7 bases and J by 3 bases, with 19 bases between the two germline ends. The chain's CDR3 is CASIKRRAGVNQPQHF. The CDR3 nucleotides read TGTGCCAGCATCAAAAGGCGAGCAGGGGTCAATCAGCCCCAGCATTTT.

This clonotype was detected a few times. The chain joins TRBV7-9 to TRBJ1-3; D unclear. In germline, CDR1 is SEHNR, CDR2 FQNEAQ (reference sequence). V gave up 5 bases and J gave up 0 bases, with 5 bases separating them. The CDR3 sequence is 13 residues long. The CDR3 DNA sequence: TGTGCCAGCAGCCAAACCTCTGGAAACACCATATATTTT. This gives the protein CASSQTSGNTIYF.

This clonotype was counted many times. The chain joins TRBV6-1 to TRBJ1-1, with 7 positions matching TRBD1. The CDR3 length is 16 residues. V shed 3 bases and J 1 base; nucleotides not matched to a gene: 8. In germline, CDR1 is MNHNS, CDR2 SASEGT. The CDR3: CASSDRGYGKNTEAFF. Here the CDR3 DNA reads TGTGCCAGCAGTGACAGGGGGTATGGTAAGAACACTGAAGCTTTCTTT.